This T cell receptor beta chain comes out of a study of CD8 T cell repertoires and HIV-1 epitope variants. Study details: Controls were a CMV, EBV and flu peptide pool, Ebola AY9 negative control, and no-peptide well.

Measured with immunoSEQ multiplex PCR; TCRdb has only the in-frame clones, and not every one. Of under 100,000 clones listed, approximately 70% are singletons. CDR1 is LNHDA and CDR2 is SQIVND in the germline V gene (reference sequence). This CDR3 has 14 amino acids. The germline V and J ends were trimmed by 5 bases and 6 bases, with 16 bases remaining between them. The sequencing sample was made of uncultured baseline CD8+ T cells from peripheral blood mononuclear cells (PBMCs). This TCR derives from a male donor with HIV. V and J are TRBV19 and TRBJ1-2; maybe TRBD1 (5 bases). The DNA for the CDR3 is TGTGCCAGTAGTCCGCGACCCCAGGGCCATGGCTACACCTTC. Residues: CASSPRPQGHGYTF.